Below are 21 T cell receptor beta chains sequenced from a single sample in a study of beta chain features in type 1 diabetes. Expressed TCRB transcripts were sequenced because the isolated RNA had all been reverse transcribed beforehand. The repertoire was sequenced with immunoSEQ multiplex PCR; TCRdb's copy has only in-frame clones and lacks some. The table shows more than 300,000 clones, with around 16% occurring only once. Material: naive CD4+ T cells from blood. The receptor source for this set is a woman under 30 in good health.

In DNA, the CDR3 is TGCGCCAGCAGCCAACCGGGACAGGGGCGCGTGGAGACCCAGTACTTC. As protein: CASSQPGQGRVETQYF. The V gene is TRBV4-1, the J gene TRBJ2-5; 10 nucleotides agree with TRBD1. This CDR3 is 16 amino acids long. Per the germline V gene, CDR1 is MGHRA and CDR2 is YSYEKL. Trimming cost V 2 bases and J 5 bases; bases outside gene matches: 8.

This chain joins TRBV15 and TRBJ2-3, with D possibly being TRBD2 (6 bases). The CDR3 is made up of 15 amino acids. V lost 1 base, J lost 3 bases, and 11 bases lay in between. Per germline, CDR1 LNHNV and CDR2 YYDKDF (reference sequence). The CDR3 protein is CATSRAGVRTDTQYF. In DNA form, the CDR3 reads TGTGCCACCAGCAGAGCGGGAGTCAGGACAGATACGCAGTATTTT.

The V call is TRBV25-1, the J call TRBJ2-1; 9 bases line up with TRBD2. Trimming removed 7 bases from V and 9 bases from J; junction bases left unmatched: 7. The CDR3 covers 13 residues. Germline loops: CDR1 MGHDK, CDR2 SYGVNS. The CDR3 sequence: CASMLAGKGEQFF. The CDR3, as DNA: TGTGCCAGCATGCTAGCGGGGAAGGGTGAGCAGTTCTTC.

V and J are TRBV28 and TRBJ2-7; 12 bases match TRBD1. This CDR3 has 20 residues. Germline-derived CDR1 and CDR2 are MDHEN and SYDVKM. The trim removed 3 bases at V and 4 bases at J, leaving 19 bases unmatched. CDR3 DNA: TGTGCCAGCAGTTTCCCCCTCCGGGACAGGGGGCGCGGGAAGTTTTACGAGCAGTACTTC. It translates to CASSFPLRDRGRGKFYEQYF. The full variable domain, with the rest looked up from reference TRBV28 and TRBJ2-7, is DVKVTQSSRYLVKRTGEKVFLECVQDMDHENMFWYRQDPGLGLRLIYFSYDVKMKEKGDIPEGYSVSREKKERFSLILESASTNQTSMYLCASSFPLRDRGRGKFYEQYFGPGTRLTVT.

The rearrangement joins TRBV28 to TRBJ2-1; 8 bases are shared with TRBD2. The V and J ends lost 9 bases and 2 bases, in that order; junction bases with no gene match: 12. The V gene's germline CDR1 is MDHEN and CDR2 SYDVKM. The CDR3 has 16 residues. CDR3 region: CASTTAGGRPYNEQFF. The CDR3 nucleotides are TGTGCCAGTACTACCGCGGGAGGCCGACCCTACAATGAGCAGTTCTTC.

The chain is built from TRBV6-5 and TRBJ2-7; the match to TRBD2 covers 8 bases. The CDR3 extends over 15 amino acids. The germline V gene has CDR1 MNHEY and CDR2 SVGAGI. The trim removed 6 bases at V and 3 bases at J, leaving 10 bases unmatched. Here the CDR3 DNA reads TGTGCCAGCAGCCAACCTTTGGGGACTAGCTACGAGCAGTACTTC. This codes for CASSQPLGTSYEQYF.

The V call is TRBV18, the J call TRBJ1-3; 7 positions agree with TRBD1. Germline values: CDR1 KGHSH, CDR2 LQKENI. V shed 3 bases, J shed 0 bases, and the junction held 5 bases outside the gene matches. This CDR3 region has 16 residues. The DNA for the CDR3 is TGTGCCAGCTCACCCTCGACAGGGATCTCTGGAAACACCATATATTTT. It yields the protein CASSPSTGISGNTIYF.

This clone was found a few times. The chain links TRBV7-2 to TRBJ2-2, with 13 bases lining up with TRBD2. Germline trimming cut 5 bases from V and 7 bases from J; bases unmatched to any gene: 4. The CDR3 loop spans 15 amino acids. The V gene's germline CDR1 is SGHTA and CDR2 FQGNSA. CDR3 in amino acids: CASSVRLAGGGELFF. Here the CDR3 DNA reads TGTGCCAGCAGCGTACGACTAGCGGGAGGCGGGGAGCTGTTTTTT.

The chain recombines TRBV19 with TRBJ2-5, with 9 bases identical to TRBD1. This CDR3 is 14 amino acids long. Per germline, CDR1 LNHDA and CDR2 SQIVND (reference sequence). Unmatched junction bases numbered 6, after V lost 5 bases and J lost 5 bases. CDR3 loop: CASSPSGTGETQYF. Here the CDR3 DNA reads TGTGCCAGTAGTCCATCGGGGACAGGGGAGACCCAGTACTTC.

The V gene is TRBV28, the J gene TRBJ2-2, with 12 bases aligning to TRBD2. Germline CDR1 and CDR2: MDHEN and SYDVKM. The J segment lost 4 bases and the V segment lost 7 bases, leaving 7 bases of the junction unmatched. CDR3 size: 16 residues. The CDR3 loop reads CASTGLAGGATGELFF. The CDR3 nucleotides are TGTGCCAGCACGGGGCTAGCGGGAGGGGCCACCGGGGAGCTGTTTTTT.

The CDR3 region has the DNA TGTGCCACCAGCAGTCTCAACAGGGCCTGGGAGACCCAGTACTTC. It translates to CATSSLNRAWETQYF. This chain uses TRBV15 with TRBJ2-5; possible D gene TRBD1, 6 bases. The CDR3 contains 15 residues. Germline V lookup: CDR1 LNHNV, CDR2 YYDKDF (reference sequence). V lost 3 bases and J 5 bases, leaving 16 bases between the germline ends. Full variable domain (outside the CDR3, taken from reference TRBV15 and TRBJ2-5): DAMVIQNPRYQVTQFGKPVTLSCSQTLNHNVMYWYQQKSSQAPKLLFHYYDKDFNNEADTPDNFQSRRPNTSFCFLDIRSPGLGDTAMYLCATSSLNRAWETQYFGPGTRLLVL.

The sample holds a few counts of this clone. The V call is TRBV5-1, the J call TRBJ2-1; the D gene is possibly TRBD2 (6 bases). Germline-derived CDR1 and CDR2 are SGHRS and YFSETQ. The CDR3 loop spans 14 amino acids. The V gene lost 0 bases and the J gene lost 9 bases, with 13 bases spanning the gap. CDR3 loop: CASSLAQYGGEQFF. CDR3 nucleotides: TGCGCCAGCAGCTTGGCTCAATACGGGGGTGAGCAGTTCTTC.

The J gene is TRBJ2-7, the V gene TRBV18; 7 nucleotides align to TRBD2. The CDR3 runs to 16 residues. CDR1 and CDR2 (germline): KGHSH, LQKENI. V gave up 3 bases and J gave up 5 bases; unmatched junction bases: 13. The CDR3 nucleotides read TGTGCCAGCTCACCCCTGGAGCGCGGGAGTAGCAACGAGCAGTACTTC. This encodes CASSPLERGSSNEQYF.

J is TRBJ2-3 and V is TRBV4-1, with 10 bases lining up with TRBD1. Trimming took 3 bases from V and 3 from J; bases not matched to a gene: 9. The V gene's germline CDR1 is MGHRA and CDR2 YSYEKL. The CDR3 sequence is 17 residues long. The CDR3 loop reads CASSQKTGQGVTDTQYF. The CDR3 region has the DNA TGCGCCAGCAGCCAGAAGACCGGACAGGGGGTAACAGATACGCAGTATTTT.

In its sample, this clone was seen a few times. Other DNA sequences in this specimen translate into the identical CDR3. V and J are TRBV9 and TRBJ2-1; TRBD2 matches 7 bases. The CDR3 is 15 amino acids. Germline values: CDR1 SGDLS, CDR2 YYNGEE. V trimming: 3 bases; J trimming: 0 bases; junction bases outside the gene matches: 3. The CDR3: CASSASGSSYNEQFF. In DNA form, the CDR3 reads TGTGCCAGCAGCGCTAGCGGTAGCTCCTACAATGAGCAGTTCTTC.

There are a few counts of this clone. V is TRBV7-8 and J is TRBJ2-7; TRBD1 matches at 8 bases. There are 14 residues in the CDR3. V gave up 6 bases and J gave up 1 base; unmatched junction bases: 5. CDR1 and CDR2 (germline): SGHVS, FQNEAQ. As DNA, the CDR3 is TGTGCCAGCAGTTCTCGACAGGGGTCCTACGAGCAGTACTTC. Protein: CASSSRQGSYEQYF.

The chain combines TRBV7-2 with TRBJ2-1, with TRBD2 as a possible D gene (6 bases). Germline V lookup: CDR1 SGHTA, CDR2 FQGNSA. Deletions cut 1 base from V and 1 base from J, with 11 bases between. There are 16 residues in the CDR3. The CDR3: CASSLVWGESYNEQFF. The CDR3 DNA is TGTGCCAGCAGCTTAGTCTGGGGGGAGTCCTACAATGAGCAGTTCTTC.

The gene calls are TRBV5-1 and TRBJ2-2; 7 bases map to TRBD1. CDR3 size: 14 residues. The germline CDR1 and CDR2 sequences are SGHRS and YFSETQ. V gave up 3 bases and J gave up 4 bases; unmatched junction bases: 3. The DNA of the CDR3 is TGCGCCAGCAGCTCGGGACAGTCCACCGGGGAGCTGTTTTTT. It yields the protein CASSSGQSTGELFF.

The chain combines TRBV28 with TRBJ2-5; TRBD2 matches 9 bases. The CDR3 extends over 16 amino acids. The junction had 3 bases not matched to a gene; V was cut back by 0 bases and J by 1 base. Germline CDR1 reads MDHEN; CDR2 reads SYDVKM. CDR3 sequence reads: CASSLWVAGVQETQYF. The CDR3 region has the DNA TGTGCCAGCAGTTTATGGGTAGCGGGAGTCCAAGAGACCCAGTACTTC.

The rearrangement uses TRBV27 and TRBJ2-1; a possible D gene is TRBD2 (5 bases). The germline gives CDR1 MNHEY, CDR2 SMNVEV (reference sequence). The length of the CDR3 is 15 residues. V was clipped by 3 bases and J by 0 bases, with 9 bases between them. This CDR3 is CASSFGVSSYNEQFF. DNA of the CDR3: TGTGCCAGCAGTTTCGGGGTCAGCTCCTACAATGAGCAGTTCTTC.

In its sample, this clone was seen a few times. The CDR3 here is CAFLTYRGTEAFF. The CDR3 coding sequence is TGTGCCTTCCTAACCTACAGGGGGACTGAAGCTTTCTTT. The gene calls are TRBV30 and TRBJ1-1, with 8 bases identical to TRBD1. The V gene's germline CDR1 is GTSNPN and CDR2 SVGIG (reference sequence). V shed 7 bases and J 5 bases; nucleotides not matched to a gene: 9. This CDR3 region has 13 residues.